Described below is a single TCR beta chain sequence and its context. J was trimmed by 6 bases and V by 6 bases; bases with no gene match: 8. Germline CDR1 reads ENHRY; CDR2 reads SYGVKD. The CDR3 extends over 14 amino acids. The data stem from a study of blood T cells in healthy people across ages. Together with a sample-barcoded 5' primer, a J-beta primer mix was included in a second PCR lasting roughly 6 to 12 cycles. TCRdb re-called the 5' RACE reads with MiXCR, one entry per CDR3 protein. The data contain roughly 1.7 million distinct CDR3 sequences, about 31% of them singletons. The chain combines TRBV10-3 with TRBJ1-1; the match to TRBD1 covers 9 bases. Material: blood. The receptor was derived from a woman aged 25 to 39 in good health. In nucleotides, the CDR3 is TGTGCCATCAGGGGGGGACAGGGTGATGCTGAAGCTTTCTTT. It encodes CAIRGGQGDAEAFF.